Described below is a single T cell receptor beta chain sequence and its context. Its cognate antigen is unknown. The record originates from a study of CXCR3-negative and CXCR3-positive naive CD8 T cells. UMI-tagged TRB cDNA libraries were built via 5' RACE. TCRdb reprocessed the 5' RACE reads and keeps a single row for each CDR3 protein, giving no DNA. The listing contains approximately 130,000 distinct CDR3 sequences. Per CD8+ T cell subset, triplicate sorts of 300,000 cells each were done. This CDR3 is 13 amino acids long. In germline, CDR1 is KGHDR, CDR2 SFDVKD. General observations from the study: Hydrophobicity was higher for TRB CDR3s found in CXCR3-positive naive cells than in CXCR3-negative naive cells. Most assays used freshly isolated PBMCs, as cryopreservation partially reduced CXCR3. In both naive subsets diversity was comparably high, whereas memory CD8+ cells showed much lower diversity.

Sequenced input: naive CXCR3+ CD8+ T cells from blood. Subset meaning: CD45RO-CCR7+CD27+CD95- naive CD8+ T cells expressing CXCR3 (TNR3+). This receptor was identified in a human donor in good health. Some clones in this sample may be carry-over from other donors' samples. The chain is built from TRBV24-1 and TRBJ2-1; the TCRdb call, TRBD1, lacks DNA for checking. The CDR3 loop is CATSPGSYNEQFF.